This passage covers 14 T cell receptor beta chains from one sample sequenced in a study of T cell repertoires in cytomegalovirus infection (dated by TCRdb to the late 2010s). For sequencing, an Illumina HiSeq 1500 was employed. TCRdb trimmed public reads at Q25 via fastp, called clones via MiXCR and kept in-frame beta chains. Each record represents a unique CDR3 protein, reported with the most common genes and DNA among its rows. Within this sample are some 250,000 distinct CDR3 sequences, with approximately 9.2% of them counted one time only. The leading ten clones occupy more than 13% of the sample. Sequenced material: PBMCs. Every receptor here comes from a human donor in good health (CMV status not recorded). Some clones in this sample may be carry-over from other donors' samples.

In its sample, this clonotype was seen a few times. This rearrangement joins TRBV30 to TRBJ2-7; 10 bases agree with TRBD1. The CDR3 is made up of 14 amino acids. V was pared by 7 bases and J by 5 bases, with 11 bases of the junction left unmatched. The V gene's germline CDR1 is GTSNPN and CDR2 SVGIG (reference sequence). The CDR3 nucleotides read TGTGCCTTCACACTGGGACAGGGGTGGGACGAGCAGTACTTC. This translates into CAFTLGQGWDEQYF.

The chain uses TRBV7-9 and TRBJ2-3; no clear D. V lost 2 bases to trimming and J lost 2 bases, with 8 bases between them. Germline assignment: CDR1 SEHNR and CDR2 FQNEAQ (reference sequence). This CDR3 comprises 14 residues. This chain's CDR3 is CASSLSWTTDTQYF. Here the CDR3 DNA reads TGTGCCAGCAGCTTATCGTGGACCACAGATACGCAGTATTTT.

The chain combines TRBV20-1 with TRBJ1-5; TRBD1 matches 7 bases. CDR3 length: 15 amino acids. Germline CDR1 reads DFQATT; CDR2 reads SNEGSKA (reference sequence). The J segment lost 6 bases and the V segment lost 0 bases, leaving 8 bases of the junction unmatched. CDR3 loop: CSARDRGGGGQPQHF. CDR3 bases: TGCAGTGCTAGAGATCGAGGGGGCGGGGGTCAGCCCCAGCATTTT.

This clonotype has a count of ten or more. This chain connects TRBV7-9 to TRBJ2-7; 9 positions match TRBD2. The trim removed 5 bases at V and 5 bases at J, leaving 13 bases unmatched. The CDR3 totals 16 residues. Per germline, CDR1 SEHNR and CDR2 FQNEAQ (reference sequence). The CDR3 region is CASSPRVSGRSHEQYF. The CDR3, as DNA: TGTGCCAGCAGCCCCCGGGTGAGCGGGAGGAGTCACGAGCAGTACTTC.

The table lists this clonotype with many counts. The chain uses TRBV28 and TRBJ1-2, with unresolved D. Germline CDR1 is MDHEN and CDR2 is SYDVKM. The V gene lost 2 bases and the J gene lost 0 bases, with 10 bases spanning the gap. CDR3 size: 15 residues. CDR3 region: CASSLTGSSNYGYTF. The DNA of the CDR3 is TGTGCCAGCAGTTTAACCGGGAGTTCTAACTATGGCTACACCTTC.

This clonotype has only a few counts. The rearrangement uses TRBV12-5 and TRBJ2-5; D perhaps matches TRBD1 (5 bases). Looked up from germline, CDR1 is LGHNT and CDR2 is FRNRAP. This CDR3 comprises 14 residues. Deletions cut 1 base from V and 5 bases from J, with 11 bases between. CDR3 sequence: CASGLGQGPETQYF. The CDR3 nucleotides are TGTGCTAGTGGTTTGGGCCAGGGTCCGGAGACCCAGTACTTC.

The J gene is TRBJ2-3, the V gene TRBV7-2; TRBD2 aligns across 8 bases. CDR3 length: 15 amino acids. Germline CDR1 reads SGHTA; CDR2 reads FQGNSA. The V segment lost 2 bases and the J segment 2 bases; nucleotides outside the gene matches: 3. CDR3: CASSLWRGDTDTQYF. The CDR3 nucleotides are TGTGCCAGCAGCTTATGGCGGGGGGACACAGATACGCAGTATTTT.

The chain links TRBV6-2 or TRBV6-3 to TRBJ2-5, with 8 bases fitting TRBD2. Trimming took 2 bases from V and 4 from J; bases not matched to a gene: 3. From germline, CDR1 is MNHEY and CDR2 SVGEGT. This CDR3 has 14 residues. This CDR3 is CASSYGTRGETQYF. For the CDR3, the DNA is TGTGCCAGCAGTTACGGGACTAGGGGAGAGACCCAGTACTTC.

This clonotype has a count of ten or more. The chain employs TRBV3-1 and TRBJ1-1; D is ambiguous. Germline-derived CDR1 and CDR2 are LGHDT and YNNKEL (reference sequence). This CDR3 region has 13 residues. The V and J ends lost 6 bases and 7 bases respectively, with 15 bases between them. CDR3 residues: CASRDLRKIEAFF. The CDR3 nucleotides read TGTGCCAGCAGAGATCTCAGGAAGATTGAAGCTTTCTTT. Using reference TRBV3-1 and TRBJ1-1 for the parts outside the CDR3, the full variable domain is DTAVSQTPKYLVTQMGNDKSIKCEQNLGHDTMYWYKQDSKKFLKIMFSYNNKELIINETVPNRFSPKSPDKAHLNLHINSLELGDSAVYFCASRDLRKIEAFFGQGTRLTVV.

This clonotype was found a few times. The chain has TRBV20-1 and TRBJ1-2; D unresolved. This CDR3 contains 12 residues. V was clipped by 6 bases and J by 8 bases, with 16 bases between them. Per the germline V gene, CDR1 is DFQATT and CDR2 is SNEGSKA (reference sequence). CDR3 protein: CSAGKTIEGYTF. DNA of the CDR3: TGCAGTGCGGGAAAAACTATTGAGGGCTACACCTTC.

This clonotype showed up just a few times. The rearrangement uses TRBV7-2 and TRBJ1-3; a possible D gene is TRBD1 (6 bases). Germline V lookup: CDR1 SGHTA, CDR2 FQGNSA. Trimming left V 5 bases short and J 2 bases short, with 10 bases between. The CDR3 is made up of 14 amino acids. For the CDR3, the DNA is TGTGCCAGCAGCCCGGACAGCACTGGAAACACCATATATTTT. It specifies CASSPDSTGNTIYF.

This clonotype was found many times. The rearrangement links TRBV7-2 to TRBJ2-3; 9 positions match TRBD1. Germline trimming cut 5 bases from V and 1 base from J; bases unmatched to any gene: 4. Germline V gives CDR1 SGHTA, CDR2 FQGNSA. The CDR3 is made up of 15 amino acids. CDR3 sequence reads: CASSRRTGGTDTQYF. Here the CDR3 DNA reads TGTGCCAGCAGCCGTAGGACAGGGGGCACAGATACGCAGTATTTT.

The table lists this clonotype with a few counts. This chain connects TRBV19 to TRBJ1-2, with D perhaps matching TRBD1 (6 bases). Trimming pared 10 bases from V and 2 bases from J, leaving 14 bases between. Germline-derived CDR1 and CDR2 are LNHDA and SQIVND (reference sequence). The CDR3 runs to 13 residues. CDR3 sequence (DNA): TGTGCCACGAATCGGGACAAGAACTATGGCTACACCTTC. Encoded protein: CATNRDKNYGYTF.

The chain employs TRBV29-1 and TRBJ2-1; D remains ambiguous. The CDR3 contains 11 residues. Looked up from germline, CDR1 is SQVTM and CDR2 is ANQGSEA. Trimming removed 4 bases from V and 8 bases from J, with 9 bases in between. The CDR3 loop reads CSVAVEDEQFF. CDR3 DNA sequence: TGCAGCGTTGCAGTCGAAGATGAGCAGTTCTTC.